Sequencing of this T cell receptor beta chain was carried out in a study of T cells expressing NK-cell markers. Study summary: From sorted CD3+CD56+NKG2C+, CD3+CD56+NKG2C- and CD3+CD56-NKG2C+ T cells came the TCR beta repertoires.

CDR1 is MNHEY and CDR2 is SVGAGI in the germline V gene. The CDR3 loop spans 16 amino acids. TCRdb reprocessed the 5' RACE reads, with one entry per CDR3 protein and no DNA. The repertoire table contains about 460,000 distinct CDR3 sequences. The TCR originated in a woman aged 45-65 years in good health. The rearrangement links TRBV6-5 to TRBJ2-1; the D gene TCRdb calls, TRBD1, cannot be checked with no DNA. Sample: blood T cells: a sorted CD56 or NKG2C T cell subset, CD4+ or CD8+ T cells, or bulk PBMC T cells (not recorded which). The CDR3 is CASSRDRTSSYNEQFF.